This T cell receptor (beta chain) emerged from a study of preoperative IRX-2 immunotherapy in early breast cancer. Repertoires were generated with immunoSEQ multiplex PCR, while TCRdb's copy carries only in-frame clones and drops some. The sample records tens of thousands of clones, roughly 77% being singletons. Per germline, CDR1 WSHSY and CDR2 SAAADI. V lost 6 bases to trimming and J lost 5 bases, with 10 bases between them. The CDR3 is 13 residues long. Treatment: preoperative locoregional IRX-2 cytokine immunotherapy. Preoperative locoregional IRX-2 cytokine immunotherapy was tested in the phase Ib source study.

The chain employs TRBV10-2 and TRBJ1-4; D gene unclear. The sequencing here drew on lymph node tissue, taken after IRX-2 immunotherapy. The origin of this receptor is a human donor with breast cancer. The CDR3 DNA reads as TGCGCCAGCAGCGACACCCGGAATGAAAAACTGTTTTTT. Residues: CASSDTRNEKLFF.